These T cell receptor beta chains were read from a single sample in a study of cytomegalovirus exposure and HLA in healthy donors. Method: immunoSEQ multiplex PCR; TCRdb's copy keeps in-frame clones and lacks some. The sample lists under 150,000 clones, approximately 80% seen once, with 1.8% in the top ten. Sequencing input: PBMCs. These receptors were collected from a female donor in good health and CMV-seropositive. The conserved cysteine and the conserved F or W are not part of the CDR3 here.

v_call,cdr3_aa
TRBV5-1,ASSLDGQYDTGELF
TRBV6-5,ASSYGQGVGNTIY
TRBV30,AWIRGSSYNEQF
TRBV19,ASSMRAGHGYT
TRBV25-1,ASSGLGGGLREQY
TRBV10-1,ASSARTGVGELF
TRBV4-3,ASSPLGRDRVDEQY
TRBV7-9,ASSTGTWSSYNEQF
TRBV6-1,ASSEAPGDPYEQY
TRBV20-1,SARGLETQY
TRBV5-1,ASSLLPGGADTQY
TRBV11-2,ASSLRLGSGNSPLH
TRBV5-1,ASSNGDRAQETQY
TRBV9,ASSDRSGTGGYT
TRBV4-1,ASSRTGGRTEAF
TRBV5-1,ASSVKGLADRTDTQY
TRBV2,ASRAGTSSNEQF
TRBV30,AWSDYRTSMETQY
TRBV30,AWSGTSGRLAKNIQY
TRBV19,ASKLGGQGPPPLH
TRBV21-1,ASSEGGQGNTGELF
TRBV5-1,ATSSLNTGELF
TRBV29-1,SAETGVTNYGYT
TRBV5-1,ASSPRGASGRMETYNEQF
TRBV5-1,ASSRGSAGADNEQF
TRBV4-1,ASSHPGLAGGEQY
TRBV5-5,ASSLIAARSYEQY
TRBV5-8,ASSPRQNQETQY
TRBV30,AWWDRQTTGELF
TRBV14,ASSPTRDSKGEQY
TRBV5-1,ASSLELAGGKNIQY
TRBV11-2,ASSLSGSRAYEQY
TRBV4-2,ASSQGREETQY
TRBV4-1,ASSQVVSGGPNAGELF
TRBV5-4,ASSPGTGGLDEQY
TRBV15,ATSRDPGADEKLF
TRBV19,ASSPAGAGVDEQF
TRBV11-2,ASSRDRGHPDTQY
TRBV30,AWSGELAGAEQY
TRBV30,ACTGGSYGYT
TRBV7-6,ASSLGTVVPSYNEQF
TRBV5-5,ASSHSGTANEKLF
TRBV11-2,ASSETGEGNEQF
TRBV5-4,ASSSGDYTDTQY
TRBV2,ASSLELASANSYEQY
TRBV6-1,ASTQEVGLGGYT
TRBV7-2,ASSLGPGSYEQY
TRBV9,ASSNLPFSGLAGVRNTGELF
TRBV11-3,ASRPSTEDSYEQY
TRBV6-5,ASSPDSPNQPQH
TRBV4-2,ASSRAQDSNQPQH
TRBV28,ASSNRGGANVLT
TRBV18,ASSPDSSQETQY
TRBV7-9,ASSLDRGQYNEQF
TRBV5-1,ASSLGQVNGGYT
TRBV5-1,ASSLWTSGSTDTQY
TRBV5-4,ASSYEQGSTPLH